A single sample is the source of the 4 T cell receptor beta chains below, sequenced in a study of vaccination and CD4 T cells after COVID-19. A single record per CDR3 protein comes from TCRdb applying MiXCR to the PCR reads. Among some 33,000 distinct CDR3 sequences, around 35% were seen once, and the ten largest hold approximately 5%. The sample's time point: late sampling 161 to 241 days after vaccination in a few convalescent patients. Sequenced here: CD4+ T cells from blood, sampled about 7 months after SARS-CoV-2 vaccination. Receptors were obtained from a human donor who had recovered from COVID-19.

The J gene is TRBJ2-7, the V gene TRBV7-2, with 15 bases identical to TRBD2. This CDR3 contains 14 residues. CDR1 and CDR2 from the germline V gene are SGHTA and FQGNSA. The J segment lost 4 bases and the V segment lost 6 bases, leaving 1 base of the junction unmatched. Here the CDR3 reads CASRGLAGGYEQYF. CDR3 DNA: TGTGCCAGCAGAGGACTAGCGGGAGGGTACGAGCAGTACTTC.

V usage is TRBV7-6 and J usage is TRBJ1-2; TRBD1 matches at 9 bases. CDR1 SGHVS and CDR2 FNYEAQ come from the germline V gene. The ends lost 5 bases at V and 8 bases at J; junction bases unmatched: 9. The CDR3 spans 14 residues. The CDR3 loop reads CASSREGQGRGYTF. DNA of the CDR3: TGTGCCAGCAGCCGAGAAGGACAGGGGAGAGGCTACACCTTC.

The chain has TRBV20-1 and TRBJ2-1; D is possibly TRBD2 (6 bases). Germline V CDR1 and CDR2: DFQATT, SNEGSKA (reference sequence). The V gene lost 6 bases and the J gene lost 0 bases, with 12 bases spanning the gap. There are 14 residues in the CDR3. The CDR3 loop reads CSAISGSSYNEQFF. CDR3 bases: TGCAGTGCGATTAGCGGAAGCTCCTACAATGAGCAGTTCTTC.

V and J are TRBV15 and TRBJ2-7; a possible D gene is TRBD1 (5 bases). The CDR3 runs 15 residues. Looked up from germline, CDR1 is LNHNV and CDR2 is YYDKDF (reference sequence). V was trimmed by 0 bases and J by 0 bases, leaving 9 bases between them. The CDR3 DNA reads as TGTGCCACCAGCAGAGAAGGGGTGAGCTCCTACGAGCAGTACTTC. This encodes CATSREGVSSYEQYF. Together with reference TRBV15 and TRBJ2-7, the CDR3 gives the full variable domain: DAMVIQNPRYQVTQFGKPVTLSCSQTLNHNVMYWYQQKSSQAPKLLFHYYDKDFNNEADTPDNFQSRRPNTSFCFLDIRSPGLGDTAMYLCATSREGVSSYEQYFGPGTRLTVT.